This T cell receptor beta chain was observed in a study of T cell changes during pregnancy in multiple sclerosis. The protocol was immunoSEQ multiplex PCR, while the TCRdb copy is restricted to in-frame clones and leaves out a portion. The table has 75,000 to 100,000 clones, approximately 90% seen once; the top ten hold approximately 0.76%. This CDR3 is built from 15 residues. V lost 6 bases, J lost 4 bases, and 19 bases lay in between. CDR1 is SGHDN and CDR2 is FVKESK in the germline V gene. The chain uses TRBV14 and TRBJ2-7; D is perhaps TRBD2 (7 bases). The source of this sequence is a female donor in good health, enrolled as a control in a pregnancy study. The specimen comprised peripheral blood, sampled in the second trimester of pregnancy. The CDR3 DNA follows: TGTGCCAGCAGTCCACGGGGGGCACGTTGGTACGAGCAGTACTTC. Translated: CASSPRGARWYEQYF.